The sample holds a few counts of the clone carrying this TCR beta chain. Antigen unknown. Indicated treatment: roughly nine-day PBMC culture with coronavirus spike peptide pools or control peptides (ViraFEST assay). This entry comes from a study of vaccination and CD4 T cells after COVID-19. Background on the study: Under 10 convalescent patients had mild and one had severe PCR-confirmed SARS-CoV-2 disease.

General study results and limits: Analysis of convalescent patients found that 304 of 307 vaccine-specific clones were spike mono-reactive.

Cultured CD4+ T-cell DNA underwent Oncomine TCR Beta short-read sequencing. TCRdb redid the calling of the PCR reads with MiXCR, one entry per CDR3 protein. This sample carries 16,000 or so distinct CDR3 sequences, 44% of them seen once, and the ten largest clones take under 8%. The TCR was taken from a human donor who had recovered from COVID-19. The sample consisted of CD4+ T cells from blood, cultured in vitro, taken after SARS-CoV-2 vaccination.

CDR3 coding DNA: TGTGCCAGCCGATTCAGGGGTTCCTACGAGCAGTACTTC. It encodes CASRFRGSYEQYF. The gene calls are TRBV2 and TRBJ2-7; D possibly corresponds to TRBD1 (6 bases). The CDR3 loop spans 13 amino acids. Germline V lookup: CDR1 SNHLY, CDR2 FYNNEI. The V and J ends lost 8 bases and 1 base respectively, with 12 bases between them.